The sequence of this T cell receptor beta chain was determined in a study of immunodeficiency (dated by TCRdb to 2018 to 2020). Regarding the complete study: Repertoire analysis was done to look for VDJ recombination defects and oligoclonality. The full study reports these points: Entropy comparisons showed n=3 (open circles) for patients versus healthy controls; a thymic development effect was only suggested as possible. Severe oligoclonality, judged by top-100 and total clonotype frequencies, was seen in patient CD8+ but not CD4+ T cells. Between patients and controls, productive entropy and V-J pairing of CD4+ T cells looked similar.

After extraction using the QIAamp DNA Blood Mini Kit, genomic DNA was sent off for immunoSEQ repertoire analysis. Multiplex PCR was used to amplify CDR3 regions from a standard amount of genomic DNA template. The PCR products underwent sequencing on an Illumina platform. From the authors' description of their analysis: Sequences were aligned to a reference, with V, D and J gene definitions taken from IMGT. A nearest-neighbor clustering algorithm merged closely related sequences to remove PCR and sequencing errors. V, D and J usage in productive unique and total sequences was analyzed using ImmunoSEQ Analyzer tools and R version 3.6.1. As stored in TCRdb, this immuneACCESS dataset retains in-frame rearrangements with V and J assigned. A fraction of the clones does not appear; measured against another copy, unresolved V genes explain less than half of the discrepancy, and the remainder lacks a known reason. That table supplies the V and J calls and clone size; D and trimming were determined from the DNA. The sample table records 4,200 or so clones; roughly 89% of these occur just once. Of the sample, over 3.5% falls within the top ten clones.

Before TCR sequencing, CD3+CD4+ T cells were sorted from fresh PBMCs. Remarks on this clone: What this receptor recognizes is not known. Nothing much larger sits one base from this clone, and base qualities are not available.

V and J are trimmed by 2 bases and 2 bases, and the gene matches miss 3 bases of the junction. From the cysteine up to the phenylalanine, the CDR3 has a length of 15 residues. Only CDR3 DNA remains: 45 bases, in frame from the first base. From a lookup of the germline V gene, CDR1 and CDR2 are MDHEN and SYDVKM. The sequenced sample consisted of CD4+ T cells from blood. The sequence was obtained from a human donor in good health. The V and J genes are TRBV28 and TRBJ2-7, with TRBD1 identical over 10 junction bases. The CDR3 protein sequence reads: CASSLADRGPYEQYF. The DNA sequence reads TGTGCCAGCAGTTTAGCCGACAGGGGGCCCTACGAGCAGTACTTC.